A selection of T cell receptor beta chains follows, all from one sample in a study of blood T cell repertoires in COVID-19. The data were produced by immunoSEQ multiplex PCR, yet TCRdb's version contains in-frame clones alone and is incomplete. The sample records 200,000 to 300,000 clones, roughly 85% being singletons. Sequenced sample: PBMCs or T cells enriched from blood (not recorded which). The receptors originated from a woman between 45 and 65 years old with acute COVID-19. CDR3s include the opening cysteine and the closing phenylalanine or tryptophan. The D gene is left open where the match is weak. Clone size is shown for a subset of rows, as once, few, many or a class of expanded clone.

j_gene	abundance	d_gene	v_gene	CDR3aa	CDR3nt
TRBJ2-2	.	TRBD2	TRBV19	CASSIGLAGGRLTGELFF	TGTGCCAGTAGTATAGGGCTAGCGGGGGGCCGGTTGACCGGGGAGCTGTTTTTT
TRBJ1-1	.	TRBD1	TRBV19	CASRLGGQGAGTEAFF	TGTGCCAGTAGACTGGGGGGACAGGGGGCAGGTACTGAAGCTTTCTTT
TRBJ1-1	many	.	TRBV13	CASSPPPGGWTEAFF	TGTGCCAGCAGCCCGCCCCCTGGAGGCTGGACTGAAGCTTTCTTT
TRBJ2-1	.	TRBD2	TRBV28	CASITSSGGSSYNEQFF	TGTGCCAGCATTACCTCTAGCGGGGGCAGCTCCTACAATGAGCAGTTCTTC
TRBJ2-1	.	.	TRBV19	CASIGGYLNEQFF	TGTGCCAGTATTGGAGGTTACTTAAATGAGCAGTTCTTC
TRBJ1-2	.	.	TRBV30	CAWSVQVYGYTF	TGTGCCTGGAGTGTACAAGTTTATGGCTACACCTTC
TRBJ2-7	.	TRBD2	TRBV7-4	CASSLKRGVPYEQYF	TGTGCCAGCAGCTTAAAGCGGGGGGTCCCCTACGAGCAGTACTTC
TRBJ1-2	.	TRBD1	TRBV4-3	CASSQEPFITGAYGYTF	TGCGCCAGCAGCCAAGAGCCCTTCATTACAGGGGCCTATGGCTACACCTTC
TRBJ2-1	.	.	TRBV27	CASSAAATGSYNEQFF	TGTGCCAGCAGTGCGGCAGCTACAGGTTCCTACAATGAGCAGTTCTTC
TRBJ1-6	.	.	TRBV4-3	CASSQSFNSPLHF	TGCGCCAGCAGCCAATCCTTTAATTCACCCCTCCACTTT
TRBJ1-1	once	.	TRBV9	CASSVGDGALNTEAFF	TGTGCCAGCAGCGTAGGGGATGGGGCTCTGAACACTGAAGCTTTCTTT
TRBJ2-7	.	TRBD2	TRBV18	CASSPPQGLAGTSYEQYF	TGTGCCAGCTCACCGCCTCAGGGACTAGCGGGAACCTCCTACGAGCAGTACTTC
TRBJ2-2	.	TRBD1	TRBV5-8	CASSLGVQGAIGELFF	TGTGCCAGCAGCTTGGGGGTCCAGGGGGCAATCGGGGAGCTGTTTTTT
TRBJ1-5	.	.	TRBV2	CASMRIPPQHF	TGTGCCAGCATGAGGATTCCGCCCCAGCATTTT